These 9 T cell receptor beta chains originate from one sample sequenced in a study of blood T cell repertoires in COVID-19. The data were produced by immunoSEQ multiplex PCR, yet TCRdb's version contains in-frame clones alone and is incomplete. The table shows roughly 280,000 clones, with 80% to 90% occurring only once. Sequencing was done on a sample of peripheral blood. These receptors all stem from a woman aged 65 to 85 with acute or convalescent COVID-19.

With respect to this clone: The identical CDR3 is also encoded by other nucleotide sequences in the sample. The chain links TRBV12-3 or TRBV12-4 to TRBJ2-2; D is uncertain. Trimming took off 5 bases at V and 1 base at J, with 5 bases between the two ends. The CDR3 contains 13 residues. Written as DNA, the CDR3 is TGTGCCAGCAGTCCCGGGAACACCGGGGAGCTGTTTTTT. Encoded protein: CASSPGNTGELFF.

The rearrangement links TRBV5-1 to TRBJ2-2, with D possibly being TRBD2 (5 bases). The V end was cut by 4 bases, the J end by 5 bases, with 15 bases between. This CDR3 region has 15 residues. The germline V gene encodes CDR1 SGHRS and CDR2 YFSETQ. The CDR3 loop reads CASSPPAGRTGELFF. The CDR3 DNA reads TGCGCCAGCAGCCCCCCCGCGGGCCGTACCGGGGAGCTGTTTTTT.

This clone has a single count. The chain recombines TRBV10-3 with TRBJ1-2; the match to TRBD1 covers 7 bases. CDR3 length: 15 amino acids. Germline loops: CDR1 ENHRY, CDR2 SYGVKD. V was clipped by 1 base and J by 3 bases; unmatched bases: 5. For the CDR3, the DNA is TGTGCCATCAGTGAGTTGCCGACAGGGCACTATGGCTACACCTTC. It translates to CAISELPTGHYGYTF.

This sequence joins TRBV29-1 and TRBJ2-7, with 9 positions matching TRBD1. V lost 7 bases and J lost 3; bases outside the gene matches: 7. There are 13 residues in the CDR3. Germline V gene data show CDR1 as SQVTM and CDR2 as ANQGSEA. CDR3 DNA: TGCAGCGCCGCCGGGACAGGGAACTACGAGCAGTACTTC. Translation: CSAAGTGNYEQYF.

The chain links TRBV30 to TRBJ1-6; D uncertain. V gave up 3 bases and J gave up 7 bases, with 16 bases separating them. Germline CDR1 and CDR2: GTSNPN and SVGIG (reference sequence). The CDR3 runs to 15 residues. The CDR3 here is CAWRVSGYSNSPLHF. Here the CDR3 DNA reads TGTGCCTGGAGAGTTTCGGGGTACTCGAATTCACCCCTCCACTTT. The full variable domain, rest sourced from reference TRBV30 and TRBJ1-6, is SQTIHQWPATLVQPVGSPLSLECTVEGTSNPNLYWYRQAAGRGLQLLFYSVGIGQISSEVPQNLSASRPQDRQFILSSKKLLLSDSGFYLCAWRVSGYSNSPLHFGNGTRLTVT.

The genes are TRBV5-1 and TRBJ1-2; maybe TRBD1 (6 bases). V lost 1 base, J lost 8 bases, and 15 bases lay in between. Germline V CDR1 and CDR2: SGHRS, YFSETQ. CDR3 length: 14 residues. CDR3 DNA sequence: TGCGCCAGCAGCTTGACAGGACAGTTGGCGGGCTACACCTTC. It encodes CASSLTGQLAGYTF.

CDR3 nucleotide sequence: TGCGCCATCAAACCCCGGGACAGGTCTAATGAAAAACTGTTTTTT. It translates to CAIKPRDRSNEKLFF. The rearrangement links TRBV10-1 to TRBJ1-4; 8 bases are a match to TRBD1. V lost 10 bases to trimming and J lost 3 bases; unmatched junction nucleotides: 10. The CDR3 length is 15 residues. Per germline, CDR1 WNHNN and CDR2 SYGVQD (reference sequence).

This clone was seen a single time. The V and J genes are TRBV7-9 and TRBJ2-3, with TRBD1 matching over 8 bases. V was pared by 3 bases and J by 1 base, with 15 bases of the junction left unmatched. The CDR3 has 19 amino acids. The germline CDR1 and CDR2 sequences are SEHNR and FQNEAQ (reference sequence). In DNA, the CDR3 is TGTGCCAGCAGCTTCAACCAACTAAGCAGGGGGCTCGGCACAGATACGCAGTATTTT. Encoded protein: CASSFNQLSRGLGTDTQYF.

The chain combines TRBV10-3 with TRBJ1-1; no firm D call. The CDR3 spans 15 residues. CDR1 is ENHRY, CDR2 SYGVKD, per germline. Trimming cost V 0 bases and J 5 bases, with 13 bases left between them. This CDR3 reads CAISESLTGGTEAFF. As DNA, the CDR3 is TGTGCCATCAGTGAGTCATTAACGGGAGGTACTGAAGCTTTCTTT.